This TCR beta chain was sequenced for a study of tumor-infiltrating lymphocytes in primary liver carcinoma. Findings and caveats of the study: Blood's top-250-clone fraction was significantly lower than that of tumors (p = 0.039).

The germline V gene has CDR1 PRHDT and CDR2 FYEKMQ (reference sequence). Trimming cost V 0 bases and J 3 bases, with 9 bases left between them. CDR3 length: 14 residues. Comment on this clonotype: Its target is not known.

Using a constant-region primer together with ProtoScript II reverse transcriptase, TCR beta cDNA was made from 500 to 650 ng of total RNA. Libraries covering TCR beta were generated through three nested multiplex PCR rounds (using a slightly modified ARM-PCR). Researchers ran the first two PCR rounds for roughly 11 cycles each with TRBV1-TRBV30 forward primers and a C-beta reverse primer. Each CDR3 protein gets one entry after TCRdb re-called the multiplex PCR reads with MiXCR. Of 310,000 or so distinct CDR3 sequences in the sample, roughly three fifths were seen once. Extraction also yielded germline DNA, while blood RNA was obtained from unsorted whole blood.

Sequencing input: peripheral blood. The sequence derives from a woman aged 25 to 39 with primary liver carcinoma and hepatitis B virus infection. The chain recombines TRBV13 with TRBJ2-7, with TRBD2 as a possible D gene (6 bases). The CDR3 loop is CASSLGGSHYEQYF. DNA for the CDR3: TGTGCCAGCAGCTTAGGCGGGAGCCACTACGAGCAGTACTTC.